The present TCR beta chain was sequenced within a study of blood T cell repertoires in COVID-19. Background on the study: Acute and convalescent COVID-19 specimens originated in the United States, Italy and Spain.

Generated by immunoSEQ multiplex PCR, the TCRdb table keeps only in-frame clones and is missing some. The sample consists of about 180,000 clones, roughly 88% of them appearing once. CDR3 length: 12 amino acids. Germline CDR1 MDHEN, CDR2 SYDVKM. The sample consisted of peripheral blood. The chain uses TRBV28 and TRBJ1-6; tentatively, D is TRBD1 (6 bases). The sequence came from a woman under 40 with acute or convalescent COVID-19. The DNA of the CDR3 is TGTGCGCACCAGGGGCGATATTCACCCCTCCACTTT. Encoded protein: CAHQGRYSPLHF.